The present T cell receptor (beta chain) was sequenced within a study of T cell repertoires in cytomegalovirus infection. Across the whole study: Public TCR beta signatures were indicative of both CMV infection and a matching HLA type.

The ends were cut back, 1 base at V and 2 bases at J, with 15 bases in the middle. The CDR3 runs 15 residues. CDR1 is SQVTM, CDR2 ANQGSEA, per germline. In TCRdb, the reads were re-called with MiXCR into one record per CDR3 protein. The sample shows fewer than 300,000 distinct CDR3 sequences, about 25% of them seen only once. Findings and limits, study-wide: CMV carriers with the relevant HLA were identified by cumulative public TCR beta family frequency.

The sample holds a few counts of this clonotype. Its antigen is currently unknown. The sequenced sample consisted of PBMCs. This rearrangement joins TRBV29-1 to TRBJ2-7; the D is unclear. The sequence was collected from a human donor in good health (CMV status not recorded). Some clones in this sample may be carry-over from other donors' samples. Written as DNA, the CDR3 is TGCAGCGTTGAAGGGGGTACCCGAAGCCCCTACGAGCAGTACTTC. It is translated as CSVEGGTRSPYEQYF.